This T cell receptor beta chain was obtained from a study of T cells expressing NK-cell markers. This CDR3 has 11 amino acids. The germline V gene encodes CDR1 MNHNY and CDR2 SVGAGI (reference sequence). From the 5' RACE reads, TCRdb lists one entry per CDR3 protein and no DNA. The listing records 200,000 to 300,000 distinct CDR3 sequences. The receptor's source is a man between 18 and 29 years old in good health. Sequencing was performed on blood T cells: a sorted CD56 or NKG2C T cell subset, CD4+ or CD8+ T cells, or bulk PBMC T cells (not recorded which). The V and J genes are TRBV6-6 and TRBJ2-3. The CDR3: CASTGAQTQYF.